The clone carrying this TCR beta chain was observed once. Antigen unknown. Germline V lookup: CDR1 MGHRA, CDR2 YSYEKL. This CDR3 has 13 residues. The ends were cut back, 4 bases at V and 10 bases at J, with 14 bases in the middle. The entry originates in a study of OX40 agonist ivuxolimab in advanced cancers. The study, taken as a whole, reports: Compared with others, partial responders at 0.1-3.0 mg/kg displayed clonal expansion among the lowest.

The assay was immunoSEQ multiplex PCR, and TCRdb's table has in-frame clones only and misses some. Among fewer than 75,000 clones listed, about 85% were seen once. V and J are TRBV4-1 and TRBJ2-1; perhaps TRBD2 as D (5 bases). The sample here was CD4+ or CD8+ T cells sorted from blood, taken in a trial of the OX40 agonist ivuxolimab. The receptor comes from an adult with an advanced solid tumor such as melanoma, head and neck, liver or kidney cancer. Here the CDR3 reads CASSPGEHQEQFF. The CDR3 nucleotides read TGCGCCAGCAGCCCCGGGGAACATCAGGAGCAGTTCTTC.